This T cell receptor beta chain was obtained from a study of blood T cell repertoires in COVID-19. On the study more broadly: Spain, Italy and the United States supplied samples that represented acute and convalescent COVID-19. PBMCs, B-cell-depleted T cells, or T cells were the source of the cDNA or gDNA that made up the material.

The data were produced by immunoSEQ multiplex PCR, yet TCRdb's version contains in-frame clones alone and is incomplete. Among approximately 500,000 clones listed, nearly 90% were seen once. Unmatched junction bases numbered 3, after V lost 4 bases and J lost 4 bases. From germline, CDR1 is MNHEY and CDR2 SVGAGI. The CDR3 length is 14 residues. While infection was still active, Seattle patients were enrolled and then followed longitudinally. The chain carries TRBV6-5 and TRBJ2-5; 10 nucleotides agree with TRBD1. The sample consisted of peripheral blood. The receptor was isolated from a man younger than 30 with COVID-19, enrolled during active disease. CDR3 protein: CASSWDRGRETQYF. The CDR3 DNA reads TGTGCCAGCAGTTGGGACAGGGGCAGAGAGACCCAGTACTTC.